Shown below are 2 T cell receptor beta chains from a single sample sequenced in a study of blood T cell repertoires in COVID-19. TCRdb's table, derived via immunoSEQ multiplex PCR, lists solely in-frame clones and lacks some. The profile covers about 17,000 clones, with nearly 90% appearing a single time and roughly 5.5% taken by the ten largest. The sequencing sample was made of peripheral blood. The receptors here all came from a human donor in a cohort sampled during active COVID-19.

The chain couples TRBV6-4 to TRBJ1-4; D remains unclear. CDR1 is MRHNA and CDR2 is SNTAGT in the germline V gene. The CDR3 runs to 13 residues. Between the trimmed V and J ends, which lost 4 bases and 4 bases, there was a span of 7 bases. The CDR3 DNA is TGTGCCAGCAGTGGCCCGAGTAATGAAAAACTGTTTTTT. Translated: CASSGPSNEKLFF.

The chain has TRBV29-1 and TRBJ2-2; TRBD1 aligns across 8 bases. Germline V CDR1 and CDR2: SQVTM, ANQGSEA. V shed 3 bases and J 0 bases; nucleotides not matched to a gene: 3. This CDR3 contains 15 residues. The CDR3: CSVEKQGANTGELFF. DNA for the CDR3: TGCAGCGTTGAGAAACAGGGGGCGAACACCGGGGAGCTGTTTTTT.